The T cell receptor (beta chain) described here comes from a study of HIV-infected patients and healthy controls. TCRdb passed the 5' RACE reads through MiXCR, listing each CDR3 protein once. The data show almost 65,000 distinct CDR3 sequences, approximately 21% seen once. The CDR3 length is 20 residues. The genes are TRBV21-1 and TRBJ2-6; the table assigns TRBD1, which was not confirmed against the DNA. TRBV21-1 counts as a pseudogene. The receptor was derived from a human donor in good health. Source material: CD4+ T cells from blood. The CDR3 sequence: CASSIDGQAVGVSGANVLTF. The CDR3 DNA follows: TGTGCCAGCAGCATTGACGGACAGGCGGTCGGAGTTTCTGGGGCCAACGTCCTGACTTTC.